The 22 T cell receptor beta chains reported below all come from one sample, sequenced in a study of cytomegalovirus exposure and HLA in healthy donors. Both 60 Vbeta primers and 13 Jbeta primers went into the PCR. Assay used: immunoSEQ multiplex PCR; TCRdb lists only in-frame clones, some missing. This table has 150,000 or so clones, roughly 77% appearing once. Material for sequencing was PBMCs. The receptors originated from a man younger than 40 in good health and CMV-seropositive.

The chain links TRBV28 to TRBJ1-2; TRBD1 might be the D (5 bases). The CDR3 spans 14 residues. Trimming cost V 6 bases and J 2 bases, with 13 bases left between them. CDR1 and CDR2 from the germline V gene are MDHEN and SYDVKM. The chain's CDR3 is CASSTGSPNYGYTF. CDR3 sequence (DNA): TGTGCCAGCAGCACAGGCTCCCCAAACTATGGCTACACCTTC.

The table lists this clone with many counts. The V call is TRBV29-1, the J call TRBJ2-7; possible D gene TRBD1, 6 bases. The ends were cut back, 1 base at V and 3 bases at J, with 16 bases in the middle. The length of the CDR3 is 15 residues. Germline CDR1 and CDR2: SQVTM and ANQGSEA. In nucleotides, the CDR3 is TGCAGCGTTGAAGTTGAGGACAGTATACTCTACGAGCAGTACTTC. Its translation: CSVEVEDSILYEQYF.

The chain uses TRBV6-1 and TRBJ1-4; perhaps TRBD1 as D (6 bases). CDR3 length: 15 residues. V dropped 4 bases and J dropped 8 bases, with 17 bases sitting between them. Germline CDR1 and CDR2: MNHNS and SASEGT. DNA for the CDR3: TGTGCCAGCAGTGGGGGGTTGGGACATGAAGAAAAACTGTTTTTT. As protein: CASSGGLGHEEKLFF.

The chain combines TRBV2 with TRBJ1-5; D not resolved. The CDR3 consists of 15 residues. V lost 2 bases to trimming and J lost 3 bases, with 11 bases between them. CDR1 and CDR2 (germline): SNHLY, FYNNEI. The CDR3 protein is CASSELRGPNQPQHF. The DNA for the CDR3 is TGTGCCAGCAGTGAACTCAGAGGGCCCAATCAGCCCCAGCATTTT. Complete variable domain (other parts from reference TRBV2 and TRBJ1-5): EPEVTQTPSHQVTQMGQEVILRCVPISNHLYFYWYRQILGQKVEFLVSFYNNEISEKSEIFDDQFSVERPDGSNFTLKIRSTKLEDSAMYFCASSELRGPNQPQHFGDGTRLSIL.

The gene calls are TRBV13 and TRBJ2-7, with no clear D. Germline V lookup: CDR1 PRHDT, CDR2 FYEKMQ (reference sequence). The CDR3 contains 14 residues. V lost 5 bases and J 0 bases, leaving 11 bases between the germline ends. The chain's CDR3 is CASSPRGSSYEQYF. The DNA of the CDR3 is TGTGCCAGCAGCCCTCGAGGCAGCTCCTACGAGCAGTACTTC.

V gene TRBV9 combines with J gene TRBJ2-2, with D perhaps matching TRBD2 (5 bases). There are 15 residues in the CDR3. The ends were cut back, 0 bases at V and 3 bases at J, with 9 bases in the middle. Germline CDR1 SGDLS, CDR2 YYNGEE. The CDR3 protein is CASSVGVGDTGELFF. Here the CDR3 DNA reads TGTGCCAGCAGCGTAGGGGTCGGGGACACCGGGGAGCTGTTTTTT.

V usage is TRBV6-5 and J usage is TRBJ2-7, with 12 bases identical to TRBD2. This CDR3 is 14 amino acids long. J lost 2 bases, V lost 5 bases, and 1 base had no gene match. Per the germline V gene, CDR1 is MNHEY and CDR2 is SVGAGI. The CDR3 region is CASSASGRAYEQYF. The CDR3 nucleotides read TGTGCCAGCAGTGCTAGCGGGAGGGCCTACGAGCAGTACTTC.

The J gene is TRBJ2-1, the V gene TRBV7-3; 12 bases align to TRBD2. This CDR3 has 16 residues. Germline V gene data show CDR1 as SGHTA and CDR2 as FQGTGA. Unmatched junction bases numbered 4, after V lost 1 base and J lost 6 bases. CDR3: CASSLRLAGGRNEQFF. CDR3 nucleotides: TGTGCCAGCAGCTTAAGGCTAGCGGGAGGGCGCAATGAGCAGTTCTTC.

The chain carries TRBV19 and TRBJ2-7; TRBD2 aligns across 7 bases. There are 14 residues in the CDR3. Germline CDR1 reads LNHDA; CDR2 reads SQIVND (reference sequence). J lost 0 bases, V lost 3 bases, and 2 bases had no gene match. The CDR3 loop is CASSIERGSYEQYF. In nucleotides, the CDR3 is TGTGCCAGTAGTATTGAGCGGGGCTCCTACGAGCAGTACTTC.

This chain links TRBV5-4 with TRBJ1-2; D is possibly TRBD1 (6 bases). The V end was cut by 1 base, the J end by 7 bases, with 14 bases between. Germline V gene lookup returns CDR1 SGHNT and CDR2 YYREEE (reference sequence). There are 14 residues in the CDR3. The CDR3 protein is CASSLSGAAGGYTF. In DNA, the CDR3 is TGTGCCAGCAGCTTGTCAGGGGCCGCGGGTGGCTACACCTTC.

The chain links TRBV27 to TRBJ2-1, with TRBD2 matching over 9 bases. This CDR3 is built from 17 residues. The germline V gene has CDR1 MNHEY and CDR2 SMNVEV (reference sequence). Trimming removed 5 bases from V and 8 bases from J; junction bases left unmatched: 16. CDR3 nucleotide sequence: TGTGCCAGCAGTCCACTCTTGGCGGGAGGGCCAACCTATGAGCAGTTCTTC. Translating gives CASSPLLAGGPTYEQFF.

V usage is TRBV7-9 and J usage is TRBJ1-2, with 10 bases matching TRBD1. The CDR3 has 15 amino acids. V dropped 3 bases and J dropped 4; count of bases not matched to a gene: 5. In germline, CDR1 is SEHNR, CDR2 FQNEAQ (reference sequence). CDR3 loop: CASSLKRTGGYGYTF. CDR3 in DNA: TGTGCCAGCAGCTTGAAAAGGACAGGGGGCTATGGCTACACCTTC.

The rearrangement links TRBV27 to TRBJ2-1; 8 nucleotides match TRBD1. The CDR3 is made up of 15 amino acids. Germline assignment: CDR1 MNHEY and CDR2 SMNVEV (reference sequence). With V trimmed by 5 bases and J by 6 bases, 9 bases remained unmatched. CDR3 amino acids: CASSARQGIRNEQFF. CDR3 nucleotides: TGTGCCAGCAGTGCCCGACAGGGGATTCGCAATGAGCAGTTCTTC.

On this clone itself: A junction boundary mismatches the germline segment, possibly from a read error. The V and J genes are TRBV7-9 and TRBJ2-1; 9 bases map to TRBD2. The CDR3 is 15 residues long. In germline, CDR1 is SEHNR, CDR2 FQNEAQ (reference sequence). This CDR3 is CSSSLASGTRDEQFF. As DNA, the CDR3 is TGTTCCAGCAGCTTGGCTAGCGGGACTCGGGATGAGCAGTTCTTC.

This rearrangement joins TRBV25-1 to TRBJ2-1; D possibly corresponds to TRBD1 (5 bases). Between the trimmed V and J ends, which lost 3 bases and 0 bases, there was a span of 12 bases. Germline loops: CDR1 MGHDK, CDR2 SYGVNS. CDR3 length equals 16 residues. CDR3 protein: CASSDRHRSSYNEQFF. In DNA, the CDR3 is TGTGCCAGCAGTGACCGGCACAGGAGCTCCTACAATGAGCAGTTCTTC.

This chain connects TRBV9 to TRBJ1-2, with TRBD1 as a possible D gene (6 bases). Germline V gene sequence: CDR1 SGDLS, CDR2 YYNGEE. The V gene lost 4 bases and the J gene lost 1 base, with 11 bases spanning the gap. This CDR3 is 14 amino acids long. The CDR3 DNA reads TGTGCCAGCAGCATACAGGGTCGTAACTATGGCTACACCTTC. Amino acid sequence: CASSIQGRNYGYTF.

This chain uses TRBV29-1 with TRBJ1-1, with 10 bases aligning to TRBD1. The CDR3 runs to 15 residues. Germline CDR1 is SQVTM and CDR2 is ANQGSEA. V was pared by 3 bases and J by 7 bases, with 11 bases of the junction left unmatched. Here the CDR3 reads CSVEGSGTGEFEAFF. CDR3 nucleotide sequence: TGCAGCGTTGAGGGGTCCGGGACAGGGGAATTTGAAGCTTTCTTT.

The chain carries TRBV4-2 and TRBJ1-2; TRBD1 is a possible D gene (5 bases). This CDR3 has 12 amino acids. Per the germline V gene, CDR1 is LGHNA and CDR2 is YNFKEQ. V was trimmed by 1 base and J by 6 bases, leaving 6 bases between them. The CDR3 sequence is CASSQVRDGYTF. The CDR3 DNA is TGTGCCAGCAGCCAAGTCAGGGATGGCTACACCTTC.

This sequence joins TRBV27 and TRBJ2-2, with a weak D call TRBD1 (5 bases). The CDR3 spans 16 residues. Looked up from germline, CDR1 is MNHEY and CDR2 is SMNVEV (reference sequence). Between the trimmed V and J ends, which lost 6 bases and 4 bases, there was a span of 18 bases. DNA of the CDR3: TGTGCCAGCAGCCTGGGGCAGGGCGGTAGCACCGGGGAGCTGTTTTTT. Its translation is CASSLGQGGSTGELFF.

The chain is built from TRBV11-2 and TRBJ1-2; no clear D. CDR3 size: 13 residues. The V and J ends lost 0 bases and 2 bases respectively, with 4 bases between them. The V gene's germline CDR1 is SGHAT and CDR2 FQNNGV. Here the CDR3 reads CASSLDLNYGYTF. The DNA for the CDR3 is TGTGCCAGCAGCTTAGACCTGAACTATGGCTACACCTTC.

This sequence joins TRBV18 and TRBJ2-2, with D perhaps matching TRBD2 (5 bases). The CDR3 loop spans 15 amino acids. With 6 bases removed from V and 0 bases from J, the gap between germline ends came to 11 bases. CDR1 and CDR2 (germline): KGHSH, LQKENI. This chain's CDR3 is CASSIGLPNTGELFF. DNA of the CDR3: TGTGCCAGCTCCATCGGACTTCCGAACACCGGGGAGCTGTTTTTT.

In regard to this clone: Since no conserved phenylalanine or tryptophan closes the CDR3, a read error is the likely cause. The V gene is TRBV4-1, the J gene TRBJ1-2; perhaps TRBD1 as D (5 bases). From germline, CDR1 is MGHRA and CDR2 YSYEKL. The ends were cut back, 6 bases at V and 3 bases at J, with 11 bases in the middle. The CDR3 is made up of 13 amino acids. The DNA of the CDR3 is TGCGCCAGCAGACGGGACGAGGACTATGGCTACACCCTC. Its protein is CASRRDEDYGYTL.